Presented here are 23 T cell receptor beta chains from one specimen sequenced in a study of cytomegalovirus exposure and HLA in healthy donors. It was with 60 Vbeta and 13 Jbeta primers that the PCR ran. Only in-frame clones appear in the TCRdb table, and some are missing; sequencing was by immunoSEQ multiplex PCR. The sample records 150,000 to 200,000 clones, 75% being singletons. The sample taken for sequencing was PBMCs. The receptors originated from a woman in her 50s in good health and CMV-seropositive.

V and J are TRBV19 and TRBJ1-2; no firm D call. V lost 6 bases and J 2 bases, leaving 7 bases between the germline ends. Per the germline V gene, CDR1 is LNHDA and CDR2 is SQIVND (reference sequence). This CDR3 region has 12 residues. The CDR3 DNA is TGTGCCAGTAGCTGGCAGAACTATGGCTACACCTTC. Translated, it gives CASSWQNYGYTF.

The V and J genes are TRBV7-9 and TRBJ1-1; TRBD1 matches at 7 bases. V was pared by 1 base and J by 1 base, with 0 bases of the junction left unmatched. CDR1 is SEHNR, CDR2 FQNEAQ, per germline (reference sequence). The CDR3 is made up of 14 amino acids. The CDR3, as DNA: TGTGCCAGCAGCTTAGGGGACAGGAACACTGAAGCTTTCTTT. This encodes CASSLGDRNTEAFF.

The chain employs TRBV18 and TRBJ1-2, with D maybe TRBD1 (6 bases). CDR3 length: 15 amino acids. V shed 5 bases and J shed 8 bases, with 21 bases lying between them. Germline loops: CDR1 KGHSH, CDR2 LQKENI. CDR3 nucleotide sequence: TGTGCCAGCTCAGCAGGGCAGGGGCAAACGGACGGCTACACCTTC. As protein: CASSAGQGQTDGYTF.

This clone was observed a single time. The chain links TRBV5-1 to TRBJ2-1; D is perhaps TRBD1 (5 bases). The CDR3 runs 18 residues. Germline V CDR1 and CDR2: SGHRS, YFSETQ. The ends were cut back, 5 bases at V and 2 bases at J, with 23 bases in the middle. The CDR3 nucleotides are TGCGCCAGCAGATTTGACAGCTCTAAGACCCTAACCTACAATGAGCAGTTCTTC. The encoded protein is CASRFDSSKTLTYNEQFF.

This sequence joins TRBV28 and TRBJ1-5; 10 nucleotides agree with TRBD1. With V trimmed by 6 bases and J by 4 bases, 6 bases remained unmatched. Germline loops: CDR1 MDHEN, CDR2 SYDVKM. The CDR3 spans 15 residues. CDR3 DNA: TGTGCCAGCAGCACTCCGGGACAGGGGAATCAGCCCCAGCATTTT. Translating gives CASSTPGQGNQPQHF.

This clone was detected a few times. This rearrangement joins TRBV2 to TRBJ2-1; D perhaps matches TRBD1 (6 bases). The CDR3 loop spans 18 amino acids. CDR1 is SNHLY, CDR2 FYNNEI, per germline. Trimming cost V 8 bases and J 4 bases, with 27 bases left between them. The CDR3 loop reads CASGINRVPHPSYNEQFF. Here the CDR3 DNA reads TGTGCCAGCGGGATCAACAGGGTTCCCCACCCCTCTTACAATGAGCAGTTCTTC.

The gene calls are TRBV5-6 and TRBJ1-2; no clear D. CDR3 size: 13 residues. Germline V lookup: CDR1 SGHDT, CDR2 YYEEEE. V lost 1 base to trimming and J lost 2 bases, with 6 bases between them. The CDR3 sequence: CASSLNSNYGYTF. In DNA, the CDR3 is TGTGCCAGCAGCTTGAACTCCAACTATGGCTACACCTTC.

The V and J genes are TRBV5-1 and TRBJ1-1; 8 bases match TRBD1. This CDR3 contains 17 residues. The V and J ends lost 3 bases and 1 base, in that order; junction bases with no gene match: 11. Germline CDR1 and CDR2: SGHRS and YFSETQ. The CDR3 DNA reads TGCGCCAGCAGCTCGACAGGGGTGAGGCACGGGAACACTGAAGCTTTCTTT. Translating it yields CASSSTGVRHGNTEAFF.

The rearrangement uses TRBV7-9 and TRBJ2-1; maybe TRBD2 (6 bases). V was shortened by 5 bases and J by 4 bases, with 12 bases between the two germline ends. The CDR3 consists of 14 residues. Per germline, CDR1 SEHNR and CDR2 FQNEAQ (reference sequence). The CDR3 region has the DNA TGTGCCAGCAGCCCGGGGGAACTATACAATGAGCAGTTCTTC. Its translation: CASSPGELYNEQFF.

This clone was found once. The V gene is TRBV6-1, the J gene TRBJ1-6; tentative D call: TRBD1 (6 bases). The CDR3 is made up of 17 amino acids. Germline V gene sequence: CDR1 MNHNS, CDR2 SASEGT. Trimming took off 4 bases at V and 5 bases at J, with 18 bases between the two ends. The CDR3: CASSGSIRGYDNSPLHF. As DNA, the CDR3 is TGTGCCAGCAGTGGCTCCATCAGGGGCTACGATAATTCACCCCTCCACTTT.

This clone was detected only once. In nucleotides, the CDR3 is TGTGCCAGCAGCCGAGGACAGGGCTCCTACGAGCAGTACTTC. Protein: CASSRGQGSYEQYF. V is TRBV6-5 and J is TRBJ2-7; 8 bases match TRBD1. The CDR3 contains 14 residues. Germline V gives CDR1 MNHEY, CDR2 SVGAGI. Losses at the gene ends were 6 bases for V and 0 bases for J; bases not matched to a gene: 4.

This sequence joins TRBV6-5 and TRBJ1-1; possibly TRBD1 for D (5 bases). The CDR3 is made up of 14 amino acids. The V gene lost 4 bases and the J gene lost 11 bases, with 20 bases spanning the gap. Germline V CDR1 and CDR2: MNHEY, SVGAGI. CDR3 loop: CASSSDGGGVEAFF. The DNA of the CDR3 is TGTGCCAGCAGTTCCGACGGGGGAGGGGTCGAGGCTTTCTTT.

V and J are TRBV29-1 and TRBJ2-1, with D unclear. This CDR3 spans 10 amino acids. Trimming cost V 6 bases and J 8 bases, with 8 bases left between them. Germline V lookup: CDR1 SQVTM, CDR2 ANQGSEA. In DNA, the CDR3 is TGCAGCGTAGCAAACGATGAGCAGTTCTTC. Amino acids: CSVANDEQFF.

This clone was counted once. The CDR3 region has the DNA TGTGCCAGCAGCTTGTATTGGAGCTATAATTCACCCCTCCACTTT. It specifies CASSLYWSYNSPLHF. The V call is TRBV5-5, the J call TRBJ1-6; D gene ambiguous. Germline-derived CDR1 and CDR2 are SGHKS and YYEKEE (reference sequence). Trimming cost V 1 base and J 3 bases, with 8 bases left between them. There are 15 residues in the CDR3.

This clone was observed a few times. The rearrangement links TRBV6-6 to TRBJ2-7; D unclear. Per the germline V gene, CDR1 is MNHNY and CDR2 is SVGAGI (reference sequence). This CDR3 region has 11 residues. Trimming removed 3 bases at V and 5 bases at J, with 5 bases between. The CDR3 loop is CASSYIHEQYF. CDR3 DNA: TGTGCCAGCAGTTATATCCACGAGCAGTACTTC.

CDR3 in DNA: TGTGCCAGCTCACCGGTAGAGAACCAAGAGACCCAGTACTTC. Amino acid sequence: CASSPVENQETQYF. The chain has TRBV18 and TRBJ2-5; D ambiguous. Trimming stripped 3 bases from V and 0 bases from J, with 8 bases between. There are 14 residues in the CDR3. Germline assignment: CDR1 KGHSH and CDR2 LQKENI.

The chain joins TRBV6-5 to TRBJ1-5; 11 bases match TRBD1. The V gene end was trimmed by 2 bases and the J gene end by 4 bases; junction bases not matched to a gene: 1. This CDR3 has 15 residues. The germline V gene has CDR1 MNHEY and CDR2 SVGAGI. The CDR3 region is CASSYGTGGNQPQHF. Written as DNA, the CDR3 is TGTGCCAGCAGTTACGGGACAGGGGGAAATCAGCCCCAGCATTTT.

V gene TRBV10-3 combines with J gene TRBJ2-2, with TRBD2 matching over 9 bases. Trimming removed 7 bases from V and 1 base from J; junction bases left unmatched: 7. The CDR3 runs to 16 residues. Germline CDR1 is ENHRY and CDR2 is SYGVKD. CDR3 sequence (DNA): TGTGCCATCACATCTTTTAGCGGGGGGAACACCGGGGAGCTGTTTTTT. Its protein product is CAITSFSGGNTGELFF.

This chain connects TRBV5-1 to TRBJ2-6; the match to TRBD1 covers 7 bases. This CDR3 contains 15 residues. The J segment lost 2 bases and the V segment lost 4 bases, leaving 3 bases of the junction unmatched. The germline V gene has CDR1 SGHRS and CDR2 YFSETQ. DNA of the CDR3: TGCGCCAGCAGCCAAGACAGGGCTGGGGCCAACGTCCTGACTTTC. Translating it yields CASSQDRAGANVLTF.

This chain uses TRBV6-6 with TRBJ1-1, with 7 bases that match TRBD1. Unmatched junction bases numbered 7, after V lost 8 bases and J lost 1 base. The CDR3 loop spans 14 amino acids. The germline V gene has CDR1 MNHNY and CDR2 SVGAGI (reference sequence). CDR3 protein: CASGTGAGNTEAFF. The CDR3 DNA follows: TGTGCCAGCGGCACAGGGGCCGGGAACACTGAAGCTTTCTTT.

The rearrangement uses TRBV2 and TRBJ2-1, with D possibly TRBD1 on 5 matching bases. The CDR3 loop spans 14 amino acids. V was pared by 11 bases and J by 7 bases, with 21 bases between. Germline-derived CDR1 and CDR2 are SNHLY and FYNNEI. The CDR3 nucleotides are TGTGCCGGACATTCGACTGGGGCGAGGAATGAGCAGTTCTTC. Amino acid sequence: CAGHSTGARNEQFF.

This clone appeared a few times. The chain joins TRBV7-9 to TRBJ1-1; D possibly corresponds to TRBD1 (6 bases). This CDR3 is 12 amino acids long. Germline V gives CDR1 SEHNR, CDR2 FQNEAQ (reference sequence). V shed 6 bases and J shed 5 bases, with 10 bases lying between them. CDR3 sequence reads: CASRRQETEAFF. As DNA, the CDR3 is TGTGCCAGCAGAAGACAGGAGACTGAAGCTTTCTTT. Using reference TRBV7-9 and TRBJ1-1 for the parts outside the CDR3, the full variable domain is DTGVSQNPRHKITKRGQNVTFRCDPISEHNRLYWYRQTLGQGPEFLTYFQNEAQLEKSRLLSDRFSAERPKGSFSTLEIQRTEQGDSAMYLCASRRQETEAFFGQGTRLTVV.

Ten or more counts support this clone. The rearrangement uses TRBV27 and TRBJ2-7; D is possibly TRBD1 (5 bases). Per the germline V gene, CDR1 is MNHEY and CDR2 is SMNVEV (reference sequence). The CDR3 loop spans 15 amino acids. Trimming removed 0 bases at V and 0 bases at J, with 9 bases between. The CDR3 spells CASSLSTASSYEQYF. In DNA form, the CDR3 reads TGTGCCAGCAGTTTATCGACAGCGAGCTCCTACGAGCAGTACTTC.